The source of this T cell receptor beta chain is a study of blood T cell repertoires in COVID-19. At the level of the study: T cells, B-cell-depleted T cells, or PBMCs provided the cDNA or gDNA that served as material.

This clone was recorded a few times. Trimming took off 3 bases at V and 0 bases at J, with 8 bases between the two ends. The CDR3 length is 15 residues. CDR1 KGHDR and CDR2 SFDVKD come from the germline V gene. The authors' processing: Estimated nucleated cell counts came from reference gene primer amplification. This table comes from immunoSEQ multiplex PCR, and its TCRdb copy is limited to in-frame clones, with some not included. V and J calls and clone size are those listed in that table; D and trimming were worked out from the DNA. This table holds about 240,000 clones, about 82% found once. The sample was peripheral blood. The chain uses TRBV24-1 and TRBJ1-3; no clear D gene. This clonotype was sampled from a man older than 75 with acute or convalescent COVID-19. CDR3 region: CATSDNGVSGNTIYF. The CDR3 DNA sequence: TGTGCCACCAGTGATAACGGGGTCTCTGGAAACACCATATATTTT.